This TCR beta chain was recovered during a study of T cell changes during pregnancy in multiple sclerosis (dated by TCRdb to 2018 to 2020). With regard to the full study: In women with multiple sclerosis, the researchers looked at how the T cell repertoire shifted as pregnancy progressed.

Libraries came from the immunoSEQ multiplex PCR assay. In TCRdb, the immuneACCESS table is reduced to in-frame sequences with V and J assigned. These tables do not hold every clone; where another copy was compared, an unresolved V gene accounts for under half, and the others remain unexplained. This sample gives 30,000 to 35,000 clones in total; around nine tenths of them show up just once. The top ten hold approximately 0.43% of the sample. Concerning this clone itself: Its antigen is not yet known. Base qualities are missing; no much larger clone stands one base away.

Trimming removed 0 bases from V and 8 bases from J, leaving 8 bases between the germline ends. The CDR3 runs 13 residues from the cysteine to the phenylalanine. Kept here is only the CDR3 DNA, which spans 39 bases and is read in frame from base 1. CDR1 and CDR2, per the germline V gene (reference sequence), are MNHNY and SVGAGI. Material: CD4+ T cells from peripheral blood mononuclear cells, obtained in the second trimester of pregnancy. The TCR originated in a female donor in good health, enrolled as a control in a pregnancy study. The chain employs TRBV6-6 and TRBJ1-3, with the D segment identity uncertain. This receptor carries the CDR3 CASSYSSRDTIYF. The nucleotide sequence reads as follows: TGTGCCAGCAGTTACTCGAGTCGTGACACCATATATTTT.